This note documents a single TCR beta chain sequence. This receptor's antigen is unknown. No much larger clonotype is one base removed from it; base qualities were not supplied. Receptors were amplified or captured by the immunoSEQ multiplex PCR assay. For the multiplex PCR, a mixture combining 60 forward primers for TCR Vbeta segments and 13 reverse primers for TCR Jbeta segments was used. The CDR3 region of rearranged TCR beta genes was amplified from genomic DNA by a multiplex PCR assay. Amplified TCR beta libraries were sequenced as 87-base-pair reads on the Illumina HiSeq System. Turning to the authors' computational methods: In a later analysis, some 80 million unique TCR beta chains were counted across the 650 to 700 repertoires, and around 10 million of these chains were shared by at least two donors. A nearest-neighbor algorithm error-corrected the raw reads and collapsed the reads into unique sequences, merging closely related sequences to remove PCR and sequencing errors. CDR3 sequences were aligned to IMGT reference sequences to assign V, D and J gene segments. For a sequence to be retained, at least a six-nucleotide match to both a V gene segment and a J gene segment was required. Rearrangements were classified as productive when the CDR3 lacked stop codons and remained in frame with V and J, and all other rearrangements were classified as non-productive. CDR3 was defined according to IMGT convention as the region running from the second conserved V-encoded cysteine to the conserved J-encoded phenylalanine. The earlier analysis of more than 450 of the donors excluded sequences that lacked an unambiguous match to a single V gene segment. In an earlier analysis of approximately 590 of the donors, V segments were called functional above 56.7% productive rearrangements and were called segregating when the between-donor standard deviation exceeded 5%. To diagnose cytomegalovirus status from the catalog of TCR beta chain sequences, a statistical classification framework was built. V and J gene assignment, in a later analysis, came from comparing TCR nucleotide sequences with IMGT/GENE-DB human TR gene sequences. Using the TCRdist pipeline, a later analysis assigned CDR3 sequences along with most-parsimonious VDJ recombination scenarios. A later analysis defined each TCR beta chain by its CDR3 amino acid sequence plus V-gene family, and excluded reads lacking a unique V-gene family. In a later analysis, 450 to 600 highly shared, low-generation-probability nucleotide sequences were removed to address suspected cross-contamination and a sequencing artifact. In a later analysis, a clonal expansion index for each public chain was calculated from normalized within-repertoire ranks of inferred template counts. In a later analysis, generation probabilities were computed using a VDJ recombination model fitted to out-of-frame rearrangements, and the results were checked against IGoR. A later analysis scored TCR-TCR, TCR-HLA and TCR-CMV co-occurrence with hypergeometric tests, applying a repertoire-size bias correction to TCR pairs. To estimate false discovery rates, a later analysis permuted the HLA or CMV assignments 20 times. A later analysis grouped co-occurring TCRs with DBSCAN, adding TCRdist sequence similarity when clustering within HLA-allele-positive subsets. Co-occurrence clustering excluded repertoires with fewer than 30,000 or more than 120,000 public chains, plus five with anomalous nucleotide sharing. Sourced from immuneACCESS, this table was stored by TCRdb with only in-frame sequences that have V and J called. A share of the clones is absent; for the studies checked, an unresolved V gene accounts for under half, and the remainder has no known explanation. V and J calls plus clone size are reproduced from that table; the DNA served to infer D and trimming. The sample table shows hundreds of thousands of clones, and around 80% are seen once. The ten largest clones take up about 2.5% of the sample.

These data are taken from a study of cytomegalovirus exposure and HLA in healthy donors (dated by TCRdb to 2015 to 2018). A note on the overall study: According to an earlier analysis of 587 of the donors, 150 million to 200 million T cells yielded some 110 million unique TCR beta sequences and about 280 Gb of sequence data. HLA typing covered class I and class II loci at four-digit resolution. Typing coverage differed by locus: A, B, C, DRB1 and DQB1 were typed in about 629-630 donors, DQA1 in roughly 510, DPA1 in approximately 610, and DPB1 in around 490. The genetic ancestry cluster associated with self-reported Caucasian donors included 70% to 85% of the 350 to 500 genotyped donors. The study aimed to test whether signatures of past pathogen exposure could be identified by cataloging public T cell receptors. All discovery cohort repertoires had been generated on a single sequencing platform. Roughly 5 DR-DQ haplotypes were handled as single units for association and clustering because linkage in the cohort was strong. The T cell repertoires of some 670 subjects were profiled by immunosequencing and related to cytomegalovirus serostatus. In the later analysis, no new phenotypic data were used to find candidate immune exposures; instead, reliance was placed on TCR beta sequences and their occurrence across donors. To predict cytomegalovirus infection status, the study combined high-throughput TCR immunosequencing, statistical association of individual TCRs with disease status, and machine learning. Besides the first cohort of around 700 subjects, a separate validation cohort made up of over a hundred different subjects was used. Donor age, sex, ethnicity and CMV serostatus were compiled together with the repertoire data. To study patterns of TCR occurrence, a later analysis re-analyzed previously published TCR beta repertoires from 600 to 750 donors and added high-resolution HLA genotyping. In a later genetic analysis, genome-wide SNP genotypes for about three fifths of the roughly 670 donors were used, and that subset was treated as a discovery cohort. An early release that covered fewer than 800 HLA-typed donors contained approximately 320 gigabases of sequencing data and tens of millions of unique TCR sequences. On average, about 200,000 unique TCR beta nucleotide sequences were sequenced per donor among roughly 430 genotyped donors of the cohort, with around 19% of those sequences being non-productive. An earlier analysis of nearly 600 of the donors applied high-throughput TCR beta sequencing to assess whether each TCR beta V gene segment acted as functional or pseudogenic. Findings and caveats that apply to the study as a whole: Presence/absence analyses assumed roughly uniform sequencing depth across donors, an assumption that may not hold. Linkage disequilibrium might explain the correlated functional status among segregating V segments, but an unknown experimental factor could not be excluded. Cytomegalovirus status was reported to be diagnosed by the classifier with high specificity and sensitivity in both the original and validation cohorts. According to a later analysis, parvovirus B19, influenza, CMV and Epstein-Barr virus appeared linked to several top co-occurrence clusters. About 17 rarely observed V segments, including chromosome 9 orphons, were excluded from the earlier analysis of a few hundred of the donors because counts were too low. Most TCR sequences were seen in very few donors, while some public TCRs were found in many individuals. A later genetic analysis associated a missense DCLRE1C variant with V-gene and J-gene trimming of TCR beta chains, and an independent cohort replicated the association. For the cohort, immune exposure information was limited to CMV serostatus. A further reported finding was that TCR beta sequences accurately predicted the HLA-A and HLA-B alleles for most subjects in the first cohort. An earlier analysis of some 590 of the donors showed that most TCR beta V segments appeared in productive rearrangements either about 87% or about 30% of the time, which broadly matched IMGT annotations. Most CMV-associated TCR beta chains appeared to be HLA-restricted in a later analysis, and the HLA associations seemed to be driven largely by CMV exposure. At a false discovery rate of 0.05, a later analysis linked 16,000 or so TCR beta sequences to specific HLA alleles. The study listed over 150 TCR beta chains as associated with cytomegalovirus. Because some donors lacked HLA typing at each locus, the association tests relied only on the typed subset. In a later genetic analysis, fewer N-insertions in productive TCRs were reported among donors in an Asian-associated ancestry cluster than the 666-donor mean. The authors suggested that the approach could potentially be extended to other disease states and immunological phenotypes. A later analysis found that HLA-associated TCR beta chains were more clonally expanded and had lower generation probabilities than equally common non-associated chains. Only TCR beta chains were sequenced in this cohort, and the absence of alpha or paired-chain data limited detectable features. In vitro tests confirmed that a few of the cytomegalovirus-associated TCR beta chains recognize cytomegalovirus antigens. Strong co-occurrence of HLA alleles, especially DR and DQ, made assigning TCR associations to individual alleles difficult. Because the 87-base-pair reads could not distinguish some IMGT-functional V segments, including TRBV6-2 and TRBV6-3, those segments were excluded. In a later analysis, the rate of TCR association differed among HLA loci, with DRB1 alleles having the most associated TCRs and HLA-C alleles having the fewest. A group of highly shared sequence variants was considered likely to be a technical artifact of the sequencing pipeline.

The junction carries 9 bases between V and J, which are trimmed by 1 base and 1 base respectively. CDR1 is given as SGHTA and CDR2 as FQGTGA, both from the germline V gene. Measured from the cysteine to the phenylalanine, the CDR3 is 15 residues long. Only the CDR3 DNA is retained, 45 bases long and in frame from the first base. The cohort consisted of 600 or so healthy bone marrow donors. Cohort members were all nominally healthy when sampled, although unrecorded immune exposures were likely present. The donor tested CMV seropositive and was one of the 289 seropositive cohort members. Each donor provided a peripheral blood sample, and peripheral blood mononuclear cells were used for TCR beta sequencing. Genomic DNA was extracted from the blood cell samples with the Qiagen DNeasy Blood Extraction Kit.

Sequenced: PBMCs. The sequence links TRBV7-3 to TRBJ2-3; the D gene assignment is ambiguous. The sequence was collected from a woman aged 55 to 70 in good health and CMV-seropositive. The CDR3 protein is CASSLMSTGTDTQYF. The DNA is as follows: TGTGCCAGCAGCTTAATGTCTACGGGCACAGATACGCAGTATTTT.